This T cell receptor beta chain comes out of a study of OX40 agonist ivuxolimab in advanced cancers. The CDR3 loop spans 18 amino acids. The trim removed 4 bases at V and 0 bases at J, leaving 7 bases unmatched. CDR1 and CDR2 (germline): LGHNA, YSLEER. TCRdb's copy holds only in-frame clones and misses some; the assay was immunoSEQ multiplex PCR. The profile shows over 65,000 clones, 92% of them singletons. The rearrangement links TRBV4-3 to TRBJ2-3; 13 bases map to TRBD2. The sequence came from an adult with an advanced solid tumor such as melanoma, head and neck, liver or kidney cancer. The sample in question was CD4+ or CD8+ T cells sorted from blood, obtained in a trial of the OX40 agonist ivuxolimab. The CDR3 bases are TGCGCCAGCAGCCTTGGACTAGCGGGAGCTGACAGCACAGATACGCAGTATTTT. Its translation: CASSLGLAGADSTDTQYF.